The rows below give T cell receptor beta chains drawn from one sample of a study of cytomegalovirus exposure and HLA in healthy donors. Libraries were prepared by immunoSEQ multiplex PCR; TCRdb keeps only in-frame clonotypes and omits some of them. The sample contains approximately 100,000 clones, around 80% of which appear only once. The sequenced sample consisted of PBMCs. Receptors were obtained from a woman aged 18-29 years in good health and CMV-seropositive. Both conserved end residues are part of each CDR3. The D gene is left open where the match is weak. Only some rows state a clone size, as once, few, many or a class for expanded clones.

clone_size: .; j_call: TRBJ1-1; v_call: TRBV7-9; d_call: .; cdr3_aa: CASSSGLRRAFF; cdr3_nt: TGTGCCAGCAGCTCGGGACTCCGGCGGGCTTTCTTT
clone_size: .; j_call: TRBJ2-7; v_call: TRBV7-2; d_call: TRBD1; cdr3_aa: CASSQQGVPYEQYF; cdr3_nt: TGTGCCAGCAGCCAACAGGGGGTTCCCTACGAGCAGTACTTC
clone_size: .; j_call: TRBJ2-2; v_call: TRBV6-5; d_call: .; cdr3_aa: CASSRLRVRAGELFF; cdr3_nt: TGTGCCAGCAGTAGACTCCGGGTCAGGGCCGGGGAGCTGTTTTTT
clone_size: .; j_call: TRBJ1-3; v_call: TRBV13; d_call: .; cdr3_aa: CASSLEPLTGARRNTIYF; cdr3_nt: TGTGCCAGCAGCTTAGAACCTCTGACAGGTGCCCGGAGGAACACCATATATTTT
clone_size: .; j_call: TRBJ2-5; v_call: TRBV6-6; d_call: .; cdr3_aa: CASSYSRGGETQYF; cdr3_nt: TGTGCCAGCAGTTACTCGAGGGGGGGAGAGACCCAGTACTTC
clone_size: .; j_call: TRBJ2-1; v_call: TRBV6-5; d_call: .; cdr3_aa: CASRTRGLEQFF; cdr3_nt: TGTGCCAGCAGGACGCGGGGATTGGAGCAGTTCTTC
clone_size: .; j_call: TRBJ2-1; v_call: TRBV5-1; d_call: .; cdr3_aa: CASSAGADEQFF; cdr3_nt: TGCGCCAGCAGTGCGGGGGCCGATGAGCAGTTCTTC
clone_size: few; j_call: TRBJ2-3; v_call: TRBV19; d_call: .; cdr3_aa: CASSFTITDTQYF; cdr3_nt: TGTGCCAGTAGTTTCACTATAACAGATACGCAGTATTTT
clone_size: few; j_call: TRBJ2-3; v_call: TRBV7-3; d_call: TRBD1; cdr3_aa: CASSPGTVVTDTQYF; cdr3_nt: TGTGCCAGCAGCCCCGGGACAGTGGTCACAGATACGCAGTATTTT
clone_size: once; j_call: TRBJ1-2; v_call: TRBV6-1; d_call: .; cdr3_aa: CASSEGRIYGYTF; cdr3_nt: TGTGCCAGCAGTGAAGGGAGGATCTATGGCTACACCTTC
clone_size: .; j_call: TRBJ1-5; v_call: TRBV6-1; d_call: .; cdr3_aa: CASSEAEGQGNQPQHF; cdr3_nt: TGTGCCAGCAGTGAAGCGGAGGGCCAGGGCAATCAGCCCCAGCATTTT
clone_size: .; j_call: TRBJ1-4; v_call: TRBV29-1; d_call: .; cdr3_aa: CSVAKDSNEKLFF; cdr3_nt: TGCAGCGTTGCTAAGGACAGTAATGAAAAACTGTTTTTT
clone_size: .; j_call: TRBJ1-6; v_call: TRBV18; d_call: TRBD1; cdr3_aa: CASSPGQAQDSPLHF; cdr3_nt: TGTGCCAGCTCCCCCGGACAGGCTCAAGATTCACCCCTCCACTTT
clone_size: .; j_call: TRBJ1-1; v_call: TRBV5-1; d_call: TRBD1; cdr3_aa: CASRPPGQKMNTEAFF; cdr3_nt: TGCGCCAGCAGACCTCCGGGACAGAAAATGAACACTGAAGCTTTCTTT
clone_size: .; j_call: TRBJ2-7; v_call: TRBV7-9; d_call: .; cdr3_aa: CASSYRTYEQYF; cdr3_nt: TGTGCCAGCAGCTACAGGACGTACGAGCAGTACTTC
clone_size: .; j_call: TRBJ2-2; v_call: TRBV28; d_call: .; cdr3_aa: CASSDPGNGRWTGELFF; cdr3_nt: TGTGCCAGCAGTGACCCGGGAAACGGTAGATGGACCGGGGAGCTGTTTTTT
clone_size: .; j_call: TRBJ2-3; v_call: TRBV2; d_call: TRBD1; cdr3_aa: CASMDRGFLSSDTQYF; cdr3_nt: TGTGCCAGCATGGACAGGGGATTTTTGTCGTCAGATACGCAGTATTTT
clone_size: .; j_call: TRBJ1-6; v_call: TRBV5-6; d_call: .; cdr3_aa: CASSSLQSSYNSPLHF; cdr3_nt: TGTGCCAGCAGCTCCCTACAGAGCTCCTATAATTCACCCCTCCACTTT
clone_size: once; j_call: TRBJ2-7; v_call: TRBV4-2; d_call: .; cdr3_aa: CASSQPGLRDGVYEQYF; cdr3_nt: TGTGCCAGCAGCCAGCCAGGTTTGCGGGACGGAGTCTACGAGCAGTACTTC
clone_size: few; j_call: TRBJ2-7; v_call: TRBV6-1; d_call: .; cdr3_aa: CASSGSGTYEQYF; cdr3_nt: TGTGCCAGCAGTGGGTCAGGAACCTACGAGCAGTACTTC
clone_size: .; j_call: TRBJ1-2; v_call: TRBV27; d_call: .; cdr3_aa: CASSSRRGGYTF; cdr3_nt: TGTGCCAGCTCCTCGAGGAGAGGTGGCTACACCTTC
clone_size: .; j_call: TRBJ2-1; v_call: TRBV7-3; d_call: .; cdr3_aa: CASSRVGGNEQFF; cdr3_nt: TGTGCCAGCAGCCGCGTGGGAGGCAATGAGCAGTTCTTC
clone_size: few; j_call: TRBJ2-7; v_call: TRBV7-6; d_call: .; cdr3_aa: CASSLNGLGGVGEQYF; cdr3_nt: TGTGCCAGCAGCTTGAACGGGTTGGGGGGAGTTGGCGAGCAGTACTTC
clone_size: few; j_call: TRBJ1-6; v_call: TRBV7-9; d_call: TRBD1; cdr3_aa: CASSSTGGYSPLHF; cdr3_nt: TGTGCCAGCAGCTCCACAGGGGGCTACTCACCCCTCCACTTT
clone_size: .; j_call: TRBJ2-7; v_call: TRBV7-9; d_call: TRBD2; cdr3_aa: CASSHGLAGPSYEQYF; cdr3_nt: TGTGCCAGCAGTCATGGACTAGCGGGCCCTTCCTACGAGCAGTACTTC
clone_size: few; j_call: TRBJ1-1; v_call: TRBV4-1; d_call: .; cdr3_aa: CASSQERRGNTEAFF; cdr3_nt: TGCGCCAGCAGCCAAGAAAGGAGGGGGAACACTGAAGCTTTCTTT
clone_size: once; j_call: TRBJ1-1; v_call: TRBV9; d_call: TRBD1; cdr3_aa: CASSVVVGGMNTEAFF; cdr3_nt: TGTGCCAGCAGCGTAGTCGTAGGGGGCATGAACACTGAAGCTTTCTTT
clone_size: .; j_call: TRBJ1-2; v_call: TRBV4-3; d_call: .; cdr3_aa: CASSQDGQLGGNGGYTF; cdr3_nt: TGCGCCAGCAGCCAAGATGGACAACTGGGGGGAAACGGTGGCTACACCTTC
clone_size: .; j_call: TRBJ2-7; v_call: TRBV5-1; d_call: .; cdr3_aa: CASSLAPRSYEQYF; cdr3_nt: TGCGCCAGCAGCTTGGCCCCCCGTTCCTACGAGCAGTACTTC
clone_size: .; j_call: TRBJ1-5; v_call: TRBV7-9; d_call: .; cdr3_aa: CASSLPPLGKRNQPQHF; cdr3_nt: TGTGCCAGCAGCTTACCCCCACTAGGGAAACGCAATCAGCCCCAGCATTTT
clone_size: .; j_call: TRBJ2-2; v_call: TRBV14; d_call: TRBD2; cdr3_aa: CASRPTSGVTGELFF; cdr3_nt: TGTGCCAGCAGGCCAACTAGCGGCGTCACCGGGGAGCTGTTTTTT
clone_size: .; j_call: TRBJ2-1; v_call: TRBV21-1; d_call: .; cdr3_aa: CASSKGNSPSSYNEQFF; cdr3_nt: TGTGCCAGCAGCAAAGGAAATAGCCCCTCCTCCTACAATGAGCAGTTCTTC
clone_size: .; j_call: TRBJ2-7; v_call: TRBV7-6; d_call: .; cdr3_aa: CASSLGGEMLYEQYF; cdr3_nt: TGTGCCAGCAGCCTAGGGGGGGAAATGCTCTACGAGCAGTACTTC
clone_size: .; j_call: TRBJ1-2; v_call: TRBV30; d_call: TRBD1; cdr3_aa: CAWSLEGAGGYTF; cdr3_nt: TGTGCCTGGAGTTTGGAGGGGGCAGGAGGCTACACCTTC
clone_size: .; j_call: TRBJ2-7; v_call: TRBV2; d_call: .; cdr3_aa: CASSDRGYEQYF; cdr3_nt: TGTGCCAGCAGTGACAGAGGCTACGAGCAGTACTTC
clone_size: few; j_call: TRBJ2-1; v_call: TRBV6-5; d_call: .; cdr3_aa: CASSPSQGNEQFF; cdr3_nt: TGTGCCAGCAGCCCATCCCAGGGGAATGAGCAGTTCTTC
clone_size: once; j_call: TRBJ2-3; v_call: TRBV29-1; d_call: TRBD2; cdr3_aa: CSGATSADTQYF; cdr3_nt: TGCAGCGGAGCGACTAGCGCTGATACGCAGTATTTT
clone_size: .; j_call: TRBJ2-1; v_call: TRBV4-1; d_call: TRBD2; cdr3_aa: CASSQVLAGTNEQFF; cdr3_nt: TGCGCCAGCAGCCAAGTTTTAGCGGGGACGAATGAGCAGTTCTTC
clone_size: .; j_call: TRBJ1-3; v_call: TRBV5-1; d_call: TRBD1; cdr3_aa: CASSLRQGTLSSGNTIYF; cdr3_nt: TGCGCCAGCAGCTTGAGACAGGGGACCCTTAGCTCTGGAAACACCATATATTTT
clone_size: few; j_call: TRBJ1-1; v_call: TRBV5-6; d_call: .; cdr3_aa: CASSSRVPRTEAFF; cdr3_nt: TGTGCCAGCAGCTCCAGGGTTCCCCGCACTGAAGCTTTCTTT
clone_size: .; j_call: TRBJ2-5; v_call: TRBV7-9; d_call: TRBD1; cdr3_aa: CASSLVRDREMETQYF; cdr3_nt: TGTGCCAGCAGCTTAGTCCGGGACAGGGAAATGGAGACCCAGTACTTC
clone_size: once; j_call: TRBJ2-1; v_call: TRBV7-2; d_call: TRBD2; cdr3_aa: CASRGLAGSANEQFF; cdr3_nt: TGTGCCAGCAGAGGACTAGCGGGGAGTGCGAATGAGCAGTTCTTC
clone_size: .; j_call: TRBJ1-4; v_call: TRBV6-5; d_call: TRBD1; cdr3_aa: CASSLGQGGGKLFF; cdr3_nt: TGTGCCAGCAGCCTGGGACAGGGAGGCGGAAAACTGTTTTTT
clone_size: .; j_call: TRBJ2-5; v_call: TRBV7-2; d_call: .; cdr3_aa: CASSLGGEWQETQYF; cdr3_nt: TGTGCCAGCAGCTTAGGGGGGGAGTGGCAAGAGACCCAGTACTTC
clone_size: .; j_call: TRBJ1-2; v_call: TRBV21-1; d_call: .; cdr3_aa: CASSKETDSNYGYTF; cdr3_nt: TGTGCCAGCAGCAAAGAGACAGATTCTAACTATGGCTACACCTTC
clone_size: .; j_call: TRBJ2-7; v_call: TRBV13; d_call: TRBD2; cdr3_aa: CASSLSSGGYRVYEQYF; cdr3_nt: TGTGCCAGCAGCTTATCCTCGGGGGGTTACAGAGTCTACGAGCAGTACTTC
clone_size: few; j_call: TRBJ1-3; v_call: TRBV7-6; d_call: .; cdr3_aa: CASSFFSVLRSGGNTIYF; cdr3_nt: TGTGCCAGCAGCTTCTTCAGTGTCCTTCGTTCGGGTGGAAACACCATATATTTT
clone_size: .; j_call: TRBJ1-2; v_call: TRBV20-1; d_call: .; cdr3_aa: CSARENYGYTF; cdr3_nt: TGCAGTGCTAGGGAGAACTATGGCTACACCTTC
clone_size: .; j_call: TRBJ2-7; v_call: TRBV29-1; d_call: TRBD1; cdr3_aa: CSAQPGQGYEQYF; cdr3_nt: TGCAGCGCCCAACCGGGACAGGGCTACGAGCAGTACTTC
clone_size: .; j_call: TRBJ2-7; v_call: TRBV11-2; d_call: TRBD2; cdr3_aa: CASSLLAGGAAAYEQYF; cdr3_nt: TGTGCCAGCAGCTTACTAGCGGGGGGCGCCGCCGCCTACGAGCAGTACTTC
clone_size: once; j_call: TRBJ2-3; v_call: TRBV2; d_call: .; cdr3_aa: CASSEIPSIADTQYF; cdr3_nt: TGTGCCAGCAGTGAAATCCCTAGCATAGCAGATACGCAGTATTTT
clone_size: few; j_call: TRBJ1-1; v_call: TRBV5-1; d_call: TRBD1; cdr3_aa: CASSLAGTGGRPTEAFF; cdr3_nt: TGCGCCAGCAGCTTGGCCGGGACAGGGGGCAGGCCCACTGAAGCTTTCTTT
clone_size: .; j_call: TRBJ2-1; v_call: TRBV27; d_call: TRBD2; cdr3_aa: CASSPLGLDYNEQFF; cdr3_nt: TGTGCCAGCAGCCCACTGGGACTAGACTACAATGAGCAGTTCTTC
clone_size: few; j_call: TRBJ2-7; v_call: TRBV5-1; d_call: TRBD2; cdr3_aa: CASSLVLAGVYEQYF; cdr3_nt: TGCGCCAGCAGCTTGGTCCTAGCGGGAGTTTACGAGCAGTACTTC